Below, 30 T cell receptor beta chains from the same sample are listed, as sequenced in a study of molecular identifiers for immune sequencing clone quantification. TCRdb reprocessed the PCR reads via MiXCR and lists one record per CDR3 protein. This sample has more than 450,000 distinct CDR3 sequences; 20% to 25% occur once, and the top ten carry about 0.8%. Sequencing was carried out using naive CD8+ T cells from blood, with Jurkat cell RNA spiked in. The subset was: FACS-sorted CD8+CD4-CCR7+CD45RA+ naive T cells. The source is a human donor in good health. Some libraries in this study had Jurkat cell RNA spiked in.

The rearrangement links TRBV14 to TRBJ1-6; weak D call: TRBD1 (6 bases). CDR3 length: 16 residues. Looked up from germline, CDR1 is SGHDN and CDR2 is FVKESK. Trimming removed 1 base at V and 3 bases at J, with 10 bases between. In nucleotides, the CDR3 is TGTGCCAGCAGCCAAGTGGACAGTCGCTATAATTCACCCCTCCACTTT. Amino acids: CASSQVDSRYNSPLHF.

On this clonotype: A read error is possible here, since a much larger clone lies one base away. The V and J genes are TRBV9 and TRBJ2-3; no firm D call. CDR1 is SGDLS, CDR2 YYNGEE, per germline. This CDR3 is 15 amino acids long. The CDR3 DNA reads as TGTGCCAGCAGCGGTGGGTTAACCCACACAGATGCGCAGTATTTT. The encoded protein is CASSGGLTHTDAQYF.

CDR3 region: CASSQWGTSFTDTQYF. As DNA, the CDR3 is TGTGCCAGCAGCCAATGGGGGACTAGCTTCACAGATACGCAGTATTTT. The genes are TRBV4-2 and TRBJ2-3; the match to TRBD2 covers 9 bases. The CDR3 spans 16 residues. Germline CDR1 LGHNA, CDR2 YNFKEQ. The V and J ends lost 2 bases and 2 bases, in that order; junction bases with no gene match: 5.

This clonotype was found a few times. The chain carries TRBV7-9 and TRBJ2-3, with 10 bases fitting TRBD2. CDR1 SEHNR and CDR2 FQNEAQ come from the germline V gene (reference sequence). Unmatched junction bases numbered 7, after V lost 5 bases and J lost 2 bases. There are 16 residues in the CDR3. The CDR3 loop is CASSIVTSGPTDTQYF. In nucleotides, the CDR3 is TGTGCCAGCAGCATAGTGACTAGCGGGCCCACAGATACGCAGTATTTT.

This chain joins TRBV19 and TRBJ1-1; D is perhaps TRBD1 (6 bases). V shed 8 bases and J shed 10 bases, with 23 bases lying between them. CDR3 length: 14 residues. CDR1 is LNHDA, CDR2 SQIVND, per germline (reference sequence). Here the CDR3 DNA reads TGTGCCAGTTCCTTCATTGGGGGCCCTCACGGAGCTTTCTTT. The encoded protein is CASSFIGGPHGAFF.

Comment on this clonotype: A read error is possible here, since a much larger clone lies one base away. This rearrangement joins TRBV7-9 to TRBJ1-2, with 7 nucleotides matching TRBD1. The ends lost 1 base at V and 2 bases at J; junction bases unmatched: 10. The germline V gene encodes CDR1 SEHNR and CDR2 FQNEAQ (reference sequence). This CDR3 has 17 residues. The CDR3 sequence: CASSLVVRGTDNYGYTF. The CDR3 bases are TGTGCCAGCAGCTTAGTTGTCAGGGGGACGGACAACTATGGCTACACCTTC. Together with reference TRBV7-9 and TRBJ1-2, the CDR3 gives the full variable domain: DTGVSQNPRHKITKRGQNVTFRCDPISEHNRLYWYRQTLGQGPEFLTYFQNEAQLEKSRLLSDRFSAERPKGSFSTLEIQRTEQGDSAMYLCASSLVVRGTDNYGYTFGSGTRLTVV.

This clonotype was recorded many times. The chain links TRBV7-9 to TRBJ2-5, with D perhaps matching TRBD2 (6 bases). V was clipped by 3 bases and J by 0 bases, with 11 bases between them. This CDR3 region has 15 residues. Per the germline V gene, CDR1 is SEHNR and CDR2 is FQNEAQ (reference sequence). In DNA form, the CDR3 reads TGTGCCAGCAGCTTTCTGGGGGGAGACCAAGAGACCCAGTACTTC. Translation gives CASSFLGGDQETQYF.

V usage is TRBV7-2 and J usage is TRBJ2-7, with D possibly called TRBD1 or TRBD2 (5 bases each). Trimming took 1 base from V and 3 from J, leaving 19 bases between them. CDR3 length: 17 amino acids. The germline V gene encodes CDR1 SGHTA and CDR2 FQGNSA. CDR3 sequence (DNA): TGTGCCAGCAGCTTAGGTTGGGGGAGTCCTTTGATCTACGAGCAGTACTTC. Its translation is CASSLGWGSPLIYEQYF.

This clonotype was seen more than once but under ten times. This sequence joins TRBV27 and TRBJ1-6; TRBD1 agrees at 7 bases. Germline CDR1 and CDR2: MNHEY and SMNVEV (reference sequence). V shed 6 bases and J 7 bases; nucleotides not matched to a gene: 6. This CDR3 comprises 14 residues. The CDR3 DNA sequence: TGTGCCAGCAGATTACAGGGGTTCAATTCACCCCTCCACTTT. Translated, it gives CASRLQGFNSPLHF.

Ten or more counts support this clonotype. The chain joins TRBV7-9 to TRBJ1-3; no firm D call. The CDR3 has 16 residues. The ends were cut back, 0 bases at V and 1 base at J, with 10 bases in the middle. Germline V CDR1 and CDR2: SEHNR, FQNEAQ (reference sequence). The CDR3 protein is CASSLALGVSGNTIYF. The CDR3 coding sequence is TGTGCCAGCAGCTTAGCGCTTGGAGTATCTGGAAACACCATATATTTT.

The DNA of the CDR3 is TGTGCCAGTAGTATGGTGCCACAAGAGACCCAGTACTTC. Translation gives CASSMVPQETQYF. The chain couples TRBV19 to TRBJ2-5; D not resolved. This CDR3 has 13 amino acids. Germline lookup yields CDR1 LNHDA and CDR2 SQIVND (reference sequence). V was shortened by 3 bases and J by 2 bases, with 7 bases between the two germline ends.

This clonotype was detected ten times or more. The chain joins TRBV19 to TRBJ2-3; 11 nucleotides line up with TRBD2. Germline V gives CDR1 LNHDA, CDR2 SQIVND (reference sequence). The CDR3 has 16 amino acids. J lost 2 bases, V lost 3 bases, and 4 bases had no gene match. Here the CDR3 reads CASSMGTSGFTDTQYF. The DNA for the CDR3 is TGTGCCAGTAGTATGGGGACTAGCGGATTCACAGATACGCAGTATTTT.

This clonotype was seen more than once but under ten times. V usage is TRBV6-6 and J usage is TRBJ1-4, with D unclear. This CDR3 has 12 residues. The germline gives CDR1 MNHNY, CDR2 SVGAGI (reference sequence). Trimming stripped 5 bases from V and 8 bases from J, with 9 bases between. CDR3 loop: CASSNGGEKLFF. The CDR3, as DNA: TGTGCCAGCAGTAATGGAGGAGAAAAACTGTTTTTT.

Comment on this clonotype: A much more abundant neighbour one base away suggests this may be a read error. The chain couples TRBV7-9 to TRBJ2-3; D possibly corresponds to TRBD1 (6 bases). Germline CDR1 and CDR2: SEHNR and FQNEAQ (reference sequence). The CDR3 contains 17 residues. The DNA for the CDR3 is TGTGCCAGCGGCTTCACCGGGACACGAGGGGGCACAGATACGCAGTATTTT. It is translated as CASGFTGTRGGTDTQYF.

This clonotype appeared many times. The chain joins TRBV9 to TRBJ1-4; possible D gene TRBD1, 6 bases. V lost 2 bases and J lost 0, with 20 bases in between. CDR3 size: 19 residues. Germline values: CDR1 SGDLS, CDR2 YYNGEE. The CDR3 nucleotides are TGTGCCAGCAGCGTCGACCGGGACACCACTTCCCCAACTAATGAAAAACTGTTTTTT. This gives the protein CASSVDRDTTSPTNEKLFF.

This sequence joins TRBV12-3 or TRBV12-4 and TRBJ2-7, with 10 bases matching TRBD2. Trimming took 6 bases from V and 4 from J; bases not matched to a gene: 15. CDR3 length: 17 amino acids. The DNA of the CDR3 is TGTGCCAGCAGGCCCAGCCGAGAGCGGGGGGGCCGGTACGAGCAGTACTTC. It yields the protein CASRPSRERGGRYEQYF.

V usage is TRBV9 and J usage is TRBJ2-3; 12 bases match TRBD2. The germline gives CDR1 SGDLS, CDR2 YYNGEE. The CDR3 runs to 17 residues. Losses at the gene ends were 4 bases for V and 2 bases for J; bases not matched to a gene: 8. The CDR3 region is CASSLPSGGAPTDTQYF. The CDR3 region has the DNA TGTGCCAGCAGCCTACCTAGCGGGGGGGCCCCCACAGATACGCAGTATTTT.

The sample holds a few counts of this clonotype. The chain has TRBV12-5 and TRBJ2-2, with TRBD2 matching over 15 bases. There are 16 residues in the CDR3. V shed 3 bases and J 7 bases; nucleotides not matched to a gene: 3. The germline gives CDR1 LGHNT, CDR2 FRNRAP. CDR3 sequence reads: CASGFGTSGRSGELFF. The CDR3 bases are TGTGCTAGTGGTTTCGGGACTAGCGGGAGGAGCGGGGAGCTGTTTTTT.

The sample holds a few counts of this clonotype. The chain has TRBV7-3 and TRBJ2-1, with 12 bases fitting TRBD2. There are 13 residues in the CDR3. V shed 8 bases, J shed 7 bases, and the junction held 3 bases outside the gene matches. Per germline, CDR1 SGHTA and CDR2 FQGTGA. The CDR3 region has the DNA TGTGCCAGCGGGACTAGCGGGCCAAATGAGCAGTTCTTC. Translating gives CASGTSGPNEQFF.

This clonotype was detected many times. The chain carries TRBV14 and TRBJ2-7; TRBD2 aligns across 9 bases. Germline CDR1 reads SGHDN; CDR2 reads FVKESK. The CDR3 is made up of 15 amino acids. V shed 4 bases, J shed 7 bases, and the junction held 11 bases outside the gene matches. The DNA of the CDR3 is TGTGCCAGCAGCCGACTGTCTAGCGGGATGGTAGAGCAGTACTTC. It yields the protein CASSRLSSGMVEQYF. The full variable domain, in which reference TRBV14 and TRBJ2-7 provide the parts outside the CDR3, is EAGVTQFPSHSVIEKGQTVTLRCDPISGHDNLYWYRRVMGKEIKFLLHFVKESKQDESGMPNNRFLAERTGGTYSTLKVQPAELEDSGVYFCASSRLSSGMVEQYFGPGTRLTVT.

This clonotype was picked up a small number of times. The chain recombines TRBV6-6 with TRBJ1-3, with D hard to call. V lost 5 bases and J 0 bases, leaving 8 bases between the germline ends. This CDR3 contains 14 residues. Germline CDR1 MNHNY, CDR2 SVGAGI (reference sequence). Here the CDR3 DNA reads TGTGCCAGCAGTACCGATCCCTCTGGAAACACCATATATTTT. Protein sequence: CASSTDPSGNTIYF.

In its sample, this clonotype was seen many times. This rearrangement joins TRBV20-1 to TRBJ2-7; possible D gene TRBD1, 5 bases. This CDR3 region has 14 residues. Germline loops: CDR1 DFQATT, CDR2 SNEGSKA (reference sequence). The V end was cut by 0 bases, the J end by 0 bases, with 9 bases between. As DNA, the CDR3 is TGCAGTGCTAGAGATCACAGGAGCTCCTACGAGCAGTACTTC. This encodes CSARDHRSSYEQYF.

This clonotype was seen repeatedly, ten times or more. The J gene is TRBJ2-3, the V gene TRBV19; D is undetermined. The V end was cut by 4 bases, the J end by 4 bases, with 9 bases between. Germline V gene data show CDR1 as LNHDA and CDR2 as SQIVND (reference sequence). CDR3 length: 13 amino acids. CDR3: CASSRSSADTQYF. The CDR3 region has the DNA TGTGCCAGTAGTAGAAGTTCCGCAGATACGCAGTATTTT.

This clonotype has ten or more counts. V gene TRBV4-3 combines with J gene TRBJ2-3; D is ambiguous. V shed 4 bases and J shed 6 bases, with 8 bases lying between them. The V gene's germline CDR1 is LGHNA and CDR2 YSLEER. The CDR3 runs to 12 residues. The CDR3 DNA sequence: TGCGCCAGCAGCCGGAACACGGATACGCAGTATTTT. Translating it yields CASSRNTDTQYF.

This clonotype was observed a handful of times. The chain joins TRBV6-1 to TRBJ2-3, with 13 bases lining up with TRBD2. The germline V gene encodes CDR1 MNHNS and CDR2 SASEGT. V trimming: 7 bases; J trimming: 4 bases; junction bases outside the gene matches: 17. This CDR3 spans 19 amino acids. The chain's CDR3 is CASTFRGTSGAGVADTQYF. CDR3 DNA: TGTGCCAGCACCTTCAGAGGGACTAGCGGGGCAGGGGTAGCAGATACGCAGTATTTT.

This clonotype was counted between two and nine times. V and J are TRBV4-3 and TRBJ2-2; possibly TRBD1 for D (5 bases). The CDR3 spans 14 residues. V dropped 0 bases and J dropped 6 bases, with 8 bases sitting between them. Germline-derived CDR1 and CDR2 are LGHNA and YSLEER. CDR3 in DNA: TGCGCCAGCAGCCAAGATAGCAGGGCCGGGGAGCTGTTTTTT. Its protein product is CASSQDSRAGELFF.

The table lists this clonotype with many counts. The CDR3 coding sequence is TGTGCCAGCAGCTCACAAACAGGGGCAGATACGCAGTATTTT. Its translation is CASSSQTGADTQYF. The rearrangement links TRBV7-9 to TRBJ2-3; 7 bases line up with TRBD1. CDR3 length: 14 amino acids. The germline gives CDR1 SEHNR, CDR2 FQNEAQ (reference sequence). Trimming at V came to 4 bases and at J to 4 bases, leaving 5 bases not matched to a gene. Full variable domain (rest looked up from reference TRBV7-9 and TRBJ2-3): DTGVSQNPRHKITKRGQNVTFRCDPISEHNRLYWYRQTLGQGPEFLTYFQNEAQLEKSRLLSDRFSAERPKGSFSTLEIQRTEQGDSAMYLCASSSQTGADTQYFGPGTRLTVL.

This clonotype occurred a few times. The chain recombines TRBV20-1 with TRBJ1-1; perhaps TRBD1 as D (6 bases). Germline loops: CDR1 DFQATT, CDR2 SNEGSKA (reference sequence). The CDR3 is 15 residues long. Trimming pared 4 bases from V and 4 bases from J, leaving 19 bases between. This CDR3 is CSAIIYRERSTEAFF. The CDR3 DNA is TGCAGTGCTATTATCTACAGGGAAAGGAGCACTGAAGCTTTCTTT.

In this sample, this clonotype turned up many times. This sequence joins TRBV11-2 and TRBJ1-1, with D tentatively TRBD1 (6 bases). The V gene lost 4 bases and the J gene lost 7 bases, with 19 bases spanning the gap. The CDR3 totals 15 residues. Per the germline V gene, CDR1 is SGHAT and CDR2 is FQNNGV. CDR3 protein: CASSSGTWTGIEAFF. The CDR3 bases are TGTGCCAGCAGCTCCGGGACATGGACGGGAATTGAAGCTTTCTTT.

Here the CDR3 DNA reads TGTGCCAGCAGTTTTCGGGGAGCAACTAATGAAAAACTGTTTTTT. Translation gives CASSFRGATNEKLFF. V is TRBV28 and J is TRBJ1-4; no clear D. This CDR3 has 15 amino acids. V shed 3 bases and J shed 0 bases, with 8 bases lying between them. In germline, CDR1 is MDHEN, CDR2 SYDVKM.